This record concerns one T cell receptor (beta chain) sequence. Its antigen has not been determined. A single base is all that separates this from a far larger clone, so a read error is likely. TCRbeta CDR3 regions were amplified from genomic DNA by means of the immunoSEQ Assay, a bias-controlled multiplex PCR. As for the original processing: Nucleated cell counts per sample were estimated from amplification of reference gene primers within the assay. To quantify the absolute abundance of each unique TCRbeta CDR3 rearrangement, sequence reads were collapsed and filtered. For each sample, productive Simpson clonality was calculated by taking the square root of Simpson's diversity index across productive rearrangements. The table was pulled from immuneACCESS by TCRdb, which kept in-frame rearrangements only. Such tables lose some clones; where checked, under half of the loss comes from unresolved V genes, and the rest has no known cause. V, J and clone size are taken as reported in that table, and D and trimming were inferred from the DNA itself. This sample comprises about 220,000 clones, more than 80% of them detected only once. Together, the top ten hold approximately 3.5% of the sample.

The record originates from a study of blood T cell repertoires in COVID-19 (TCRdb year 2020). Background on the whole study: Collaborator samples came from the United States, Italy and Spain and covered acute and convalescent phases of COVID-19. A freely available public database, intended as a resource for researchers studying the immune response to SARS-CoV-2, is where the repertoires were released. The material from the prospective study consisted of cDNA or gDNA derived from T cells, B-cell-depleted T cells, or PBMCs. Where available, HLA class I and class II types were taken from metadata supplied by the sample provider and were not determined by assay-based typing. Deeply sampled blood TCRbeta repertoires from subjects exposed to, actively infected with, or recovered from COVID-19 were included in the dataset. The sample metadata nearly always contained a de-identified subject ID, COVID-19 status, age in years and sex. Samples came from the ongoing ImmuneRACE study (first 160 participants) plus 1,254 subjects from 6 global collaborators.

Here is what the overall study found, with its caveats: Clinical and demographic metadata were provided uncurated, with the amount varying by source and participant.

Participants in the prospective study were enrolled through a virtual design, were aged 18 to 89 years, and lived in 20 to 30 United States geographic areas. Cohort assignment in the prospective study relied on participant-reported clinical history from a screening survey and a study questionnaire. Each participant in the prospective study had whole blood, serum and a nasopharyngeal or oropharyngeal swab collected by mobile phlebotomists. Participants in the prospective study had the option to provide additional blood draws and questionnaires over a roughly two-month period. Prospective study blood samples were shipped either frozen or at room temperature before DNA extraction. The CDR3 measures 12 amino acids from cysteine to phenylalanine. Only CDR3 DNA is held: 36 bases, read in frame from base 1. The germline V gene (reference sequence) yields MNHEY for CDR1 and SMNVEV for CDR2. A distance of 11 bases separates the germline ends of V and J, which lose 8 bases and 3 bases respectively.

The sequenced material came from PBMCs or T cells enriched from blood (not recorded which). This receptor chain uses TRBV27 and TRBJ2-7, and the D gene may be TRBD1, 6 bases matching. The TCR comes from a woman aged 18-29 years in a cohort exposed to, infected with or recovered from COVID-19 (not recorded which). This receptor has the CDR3 CASGPTGYEQYF. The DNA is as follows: TGTGCCAGCGGCCCGACAGGCTACGAGCAGTACTTC.